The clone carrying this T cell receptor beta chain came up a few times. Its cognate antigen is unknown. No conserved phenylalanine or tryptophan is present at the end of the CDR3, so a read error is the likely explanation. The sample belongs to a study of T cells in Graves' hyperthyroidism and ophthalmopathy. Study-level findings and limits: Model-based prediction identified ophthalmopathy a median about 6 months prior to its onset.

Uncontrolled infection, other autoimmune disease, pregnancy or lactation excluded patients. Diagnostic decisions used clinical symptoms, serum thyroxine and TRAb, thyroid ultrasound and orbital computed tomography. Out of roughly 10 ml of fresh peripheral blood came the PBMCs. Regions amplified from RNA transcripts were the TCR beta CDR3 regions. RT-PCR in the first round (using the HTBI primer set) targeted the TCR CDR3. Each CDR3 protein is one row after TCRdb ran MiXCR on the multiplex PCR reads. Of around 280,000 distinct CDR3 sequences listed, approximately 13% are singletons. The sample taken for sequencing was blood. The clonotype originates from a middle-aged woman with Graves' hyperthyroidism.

CDR3 region: CASSEGAWVNTEAFL. The CDR3 DNA is TGTGCCAGCAGCGAGGGGGCTTGGGTGAACACTGAAGCTTTCTTG. The rearrangement joins TRBV13 to TRBJ1-1; 7 nucleotides agree with TRBD1. The CDR3 totals 15 residues. J was trimmed by 0 bases and V by 5 bases; bases with no gene match: 6. Per the germline V gene, CDR1 is PRHDT and CDR2 is FYEKMQ (reference sequence).